Shown below are 3 T cell receptor beta chains from a single sample sequenced in a study of blood T cell repertoires in COVID-19. TCRdb keeps only in-frame clones here, not all; method: immunoSEQ multiplex PCR. This sample yields 200,000 or so clones, of which approximately 83% are seen a single time; around 9.9% belongs to the top ten. Material for sequencing was peripheral blood. The source is a human donor with active or convalescent COVID-19. The donor label of this sample is uncertain.

This clone showed up just once. V usage is TRBV6-1 and J usage is TRBJ2-7; 8 positions agree with TRBD1. V lost 1 base, J lost 6 bases, and 8 bases stayed unmatched. Per the germline V gene, CDR1 is MNHNS and CDR2 is SASEGT. This CDR3 has 15 residues. CDR3 region: CASSEVRTGTREQYF. In nucleotides, the CDR3 is TGTGCCAGCAGTGAAGTTCGGACAGGGACCCGCGAGCAGTACTTC.

The V call is TRBV30, the J call TRBJ2-2; 8 bases match TRBD2. This CDR3 has 16 residues. V lost 0 bases and J lost 6; bases outside the gene matches: 9. Germline V CDR1 and CDR2: GTSNPN, SVGIG (reference sequence). The CDR3 DNA follows: TGTGCCTGGAGTGTACTATTCGGAGCGGGAGCCGGGGAGCTGTTTTTT. Its protein is CAWSVLFGAGAGELFF.

This chain's CDR3 is CASRIGTVGNTIYF. Written as DNA, the CDR3 is TGTGCCAGCAGGATAGGGACAGTTGGAAACACCATATATTTT. The chain employs TRBV28 and TRBJ1-3; the match to TRBD1 covers 7 bases. V lost 6 bases and J lost 3; bases outside the gene matches: 5. The V gene's germline CDR1 is MDHEN and CDR2 SYDVKM. The CDR3 contains 14 residues.